This T cell receptor (beta chain) came from a study of blood T cell repertoires in COVID-19. Cohorts were based on clinical histories the participants reported. Recovered status in Cohort 3 required two negative PCRs, clearance, or symptom resolution. Sequencing used immunoSEQ multiplex PCR; TCRdb keeps in-frame clones, though not all of them. The sample carries over 150,000 clones, about 90% recorded once. Unmatched junction bases numbered 15, after V lost 6 bases and J lost 0 bases. Germline V gene data show CDR1 as MNHEY and CDR2 as SMNVEV (reference sequence). This CDR3 has 19 amino acids. The chain couples TRBV27 to TRBJ2-2; TRBD2 agrees at 8 bases. The clonotype was recovered from a young woman who had recovered from COVID-19. Sequences were obtained from PBMCs or T cells enriched from blood (not recorded which). The CDR3 region is CASSLIWTSLAANTGELFF. The CDR3, as DNA: TGTGCCAGCAGCTTAATATGGACTAGCTTAGCGGCGAACACCGGGGAGCTGTTTTTT.